Described below is a single T cell receptor (beta chain) sequence and its context. What it recognizes is unknown. The source of the sample is a study of cytomegalovirus exposure and HLA in healthy donors. Study background: HLA-typed donors contributed some 77 million unique TCRs, which were held in an early data release. Study findings and constraints: Previous analysis showed most TCR beta V segments were productive about 87% or about 30% of the time. As immune exposure information, only CMV serostatus was available. A few CMV-associated chains were confirmed in vitro to be specific for CMV antigens.

13 Jbeta primers and 60 Vbeta primers were used for the PCR. Sequenced by immunoSEQ multiplex PCR; TCRdb stores in-frame clones only, minus some. The data hold around 64,000 clones, with approximately 74% observed a single time. CDR1 and CDR2 from the germline V gene are MDHEN and SYDVKM. The junction had 7 bases not matched to a gene; V was cut back by 7 bases and J by 6 bases. This CDR3 region has 14 residues. What was sequenced was PBMCs. The receptor comes from a woman aged 25 to 39 in good health and CMV-seropositive. The V and J genes are TRBV28 and TRBJ1-5; 9 bases line up with TRBD1. The CDR3 sequence: CASIPTGGSQPQHF. Written as DNA, the CDR3 is TGTGCCAGCATTCCGACAGGGGGATCTCAGCCCCAGCATTTT. The whole variable domain, filled in from reference TRBV28 and TRBJ1-5, reads DVKVTQSSRYLVKRTGEKVFLECVQDMDHENMFWYRQDPGLGLRLIYFSYDVKMKEKGDIPEGYSVSREKKERFSLILESASTNQTSMYLCASIPTGGSQPQHFGDGTRLSIL.